The clone carrying this T cell receptor beta chain has a handful of counts. The time point is: newly diagnosed GD, antithyroid drugs for less than 3 months. The authors made the TCR library using RNA they extracted from PBMCs. The sample is drawn from a study of regulatory T cells in long-lasting Graves disease. At the level of the study: Less than 3 months of antithyroid drugs had been taken by newly diagnosed Graves' patients.

The TCR beta library used iRepertoire HTBI primers with Arm-PCR amplification of CDR3. TCRdb recomputed calls from the multiplex PCR reads with MiXCR, one row per CDR3 protein. The profile covers 550,000 to 600,000 distinct CDR3 sequences, with about 16% appearing a single time and 12% taken by the ten largest. Per germline, CDR1 LNHDA and CDR2 SQIVND (reference sequence). The CDR3 is made up of 15 amino acids. V lost 1 base to trimming and J lost 4 bases, with 13 bases between them. The same specimen was also included in a second study, on T cells in Graves' hyperthyroidism and ophthalmopathy. Turning to that study: Diagnosis rested on symptoms, serum thyroxine and TRAb, thyroid ultrasound, and orbital computed tomography. Carried out on the TCR CDR3, a first-round RT-PCR used the HTBI primer set.

This specimen consisted of peripheral blood mononuclear cells (PBMCs), obtained at new diagnosis, from a patient treated with antithyroid drugs. This sequence joins TRBV19 and TRBJ1-2; D may be TRBD1 (6 bases). The TCR was taken from a man aged 18 to 35 with Graves disease. The CDR3 nucleotides read TGTGCCAGTAGTATAGCCCTCGGCAGGGGCTATGGCTACACCTTC. It specifies CASSIALGRGYGYTF.